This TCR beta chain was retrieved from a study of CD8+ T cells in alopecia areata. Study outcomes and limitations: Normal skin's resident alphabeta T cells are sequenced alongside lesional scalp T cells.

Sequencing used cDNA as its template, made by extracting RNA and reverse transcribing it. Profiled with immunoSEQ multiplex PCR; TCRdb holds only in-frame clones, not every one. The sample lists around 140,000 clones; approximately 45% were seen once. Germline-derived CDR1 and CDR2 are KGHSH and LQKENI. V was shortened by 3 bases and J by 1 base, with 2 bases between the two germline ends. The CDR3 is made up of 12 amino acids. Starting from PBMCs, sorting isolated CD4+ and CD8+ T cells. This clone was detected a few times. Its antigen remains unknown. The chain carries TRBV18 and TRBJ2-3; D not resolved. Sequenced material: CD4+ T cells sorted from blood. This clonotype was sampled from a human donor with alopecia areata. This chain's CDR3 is CASSPGTDTQYF. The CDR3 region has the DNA TGTGCCAGCTCACCCGGCACAGATACGCAGTATTTT.